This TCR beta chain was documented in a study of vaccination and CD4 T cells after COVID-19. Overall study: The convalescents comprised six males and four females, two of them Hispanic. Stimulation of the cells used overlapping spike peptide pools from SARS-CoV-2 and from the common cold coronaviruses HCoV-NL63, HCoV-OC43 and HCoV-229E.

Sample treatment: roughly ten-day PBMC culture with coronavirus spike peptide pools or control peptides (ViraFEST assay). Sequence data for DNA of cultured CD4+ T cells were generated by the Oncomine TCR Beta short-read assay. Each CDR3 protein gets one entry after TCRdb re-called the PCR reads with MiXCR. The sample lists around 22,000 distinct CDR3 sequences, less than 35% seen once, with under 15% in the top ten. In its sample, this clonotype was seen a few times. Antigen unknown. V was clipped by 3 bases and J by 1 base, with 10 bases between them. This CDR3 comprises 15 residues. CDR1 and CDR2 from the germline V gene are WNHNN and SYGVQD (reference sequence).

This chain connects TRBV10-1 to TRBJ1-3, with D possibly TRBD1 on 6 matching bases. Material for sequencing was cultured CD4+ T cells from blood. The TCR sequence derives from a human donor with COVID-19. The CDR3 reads CASSDSQGSGNTIYF. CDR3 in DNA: TGCGCCAGCAGTGATTCACAGGGATCTGGAAACACCATATATTTT.